The rows below give T cell receptor beta chains drawn from one sample of a study of shared clonotypes between healthy human individuals. Some clones are missing from TCRdb's copy, which holds only in-frame ones; the method was immunoSEQ multiplex PCR. There are 2 million to 3 million clones in the sample; over 85% occur only once, and 0.36% lies in the top ten. The sample taken for sequencing was naive CD4+ T cells from PBMCs. All receptors come from a man between 18 and 29 years old in good health. Some clones in this sample may be carry-over from other donors' samples. Each CDR3 is given with its conserved first and last residue. D genes are given only for firm matches. Size is stated for part of the rows, as once, few or many counts, or as a class when the clone is expanded.

abundance | j_gene | v_gene | len | d_gene | CDR3aa | CDR3nt
NA | TRBJ2-2 | TRBV5-1 | 16 | TRBD2 | CASSRSLAGNTGELFF | TGCGCCAGCAGCCGATCTCTAGCGGGTAACACCGGGGAGCTGTTTTTT
NA | TRBJ1-4 | TRBV7-9 | 15 | NA | CASSLAKWTNEKLFF | TGTGCCAGCAGCTTAGCGAAGTGGACTAATGAAAAACTGTTTTTT
NA | TRBJ2-1 | TRBV11-2 | 15 | NA | CASSPTAWIYNEQFF | TGTGCCAGCAGCCCGACAGCTTGGATCTACAATGAGCAGTTCTTC
NA | TRBJ2-5 | TRBV18 | 15 | TRBD2 | CASSPLAGGSETQYF | TGTGCCAGCTCACCTCTAGCGGGAGGGTCGGAGACCCAGTACTTC
NA | TRBJ1-2 | TRBV5-4 | 14 | TRBD1 | CASSLDEGAGGYTF | TGTGCCAGCAGCTTGGACGAGGGGGCAGGAGGCTACACCTTC
NA | TRBJ2-1 | TRBV7-3 | 16 | NA | CASSLLWSGFSNEQFF | TGTGCCAGCAGCCTTCTATGGAGCGGGTTTTCCAATGAGCAGTTCTTC
NA | TRBJ2-7 | TRBV5-5 | 15 | NA | CASSFPGIPSYEQYF | TGTGCCAGCAGCTTCCCAGGCATACCGTCCTACGAGCAGTACTTC
NA | TRBJ2-3 | TRBV7-2 | 17 | NA | CASSLGGLAWVGDTQYF | TGTGCCAGCAGCTTAGGGGGTCTAGCTTGGGTAGGAGATACGCAGTATTTT
NA | TRBJ1-5 | TRBV28 | 19 | NA | CASSLAIYREGYSNQPQHF | TGTGCCAGCAGTTTGGCGATCTACAGGGAGGGGTATAGCAATCAGCCCCAGCATTTT
NA | TRBJ1-1 | TRBV7-8 | 11 | NA | CASSPDTEAFF | TGTGCCAGCAGCCCTGACACTGAAGCTTTCTTT
NA | TRBJ2-3 | TRBV28 | 16 | NA | CASSFWGLGSTDTQYF | TGTGCCAGCAGTTTTTGGGGTTTAGGGAGCACAGATACGCAGTATTTT
NA | TRBJ1-2 | TRBV6-5 | 14 | NA | CASSRMGAVYGYTF | TGTGCCAGCAGCCGGATGGGTGCTGTCTATGGCTACACCTTC
NA | TRBJ1-1 | TRBV29-1 | 13 | TRBD1 | CSAQGARGTEAFF | TGCAGCGCCCAGGGGGCGCGGGGCACTGAAGCTTTCTTT
NA | TRBJ2-1 | TRBV7-2 | 15 | NA | CASSWGMADYNEQFF | TGTGCCAGCAGCTGGGGTATGGCCGACTACAATGAGCAGTTCTTC
NA | TRBJ2-1 | TRBV6-5 | 14 | TRBD2 | CASSYLGLADEQFF | TGTGCCAGCAGTTACTTGGGACTAGCAGATGAGCAGTTCTTC
NA | TRBJ2-3 | TRBV19 | 14 | TRBD1 | CASSIDHRGETQYF | TGTGCCAGTAGTATAGATCACAGGGGGGAAACGCAGTATTTT
NA | TRBJ2-5 | TRBV28 | 13 | NA | CASSLGGRETQYF | TGTGCCAGCAGTTTAGGGGGGCGAGAGACCCAGTACTTC
NA | TRBJ2-7 | TRBV5-4 | 15 | TRBD1 | CASSRGQGAHHEQYF | TGTGCCAGCAGCCGCGGACAGGGGGCGCACCACGAGCAGTACTTC
NA | TRBJ2-3 | TRBV28 | 15 | NA | CASSFGGRGTDTQYF | TGTGCCAGCAGTTTCGGGGGCCGAGGCACAGATACGCAGTATTTT
NA | TRBJ2-3 | TRBV28 | 17 | NA | CASSATTTYQGPDTQYF | TGTGCCAGCAGTGCCACCACGACGTACCAAGGTCCAGATACGCAGTATTTT
NA | TRBJ2-6 | TRBV6-6 | 16 | NA | CASTPLVGSGANVLTF | TGTGCCAGCACCCCCCTGGTGGGCTCTGGGGCCAACGTCCTGACTTTC
NA | TRBJ2-1 | TRBV2 | 15 | TRBD2 | CASSEASGRANEQFF | TGTGCCAGCAGTGAGGCTAGCGGGAGAGCCAATGAGCAGTTCTTC
NA | TRBJ1-3 | TRBV15 | 13 | NA | CATSRDLGNTIYF | TGTGCCACCAGCAGAGACTTGGGGAACACCATATATTTT
NA | TRBJ1-3 | TRBV7-9 | 14 | NA | CASSLSVSGNTIYF | TGTGCCAGCAGCCTATCTGTCTCTGGAAACACCATATATTTT
NA | TRBJ1-4 | TRBV5-1 | 16 | TRBD1 | CASNSGGSATNEKLFF | TGCGCCAGCAACTCAGGGGGATCGGCAACTAATGAAAAACTGTTTTTT
NA | TRBJ2-5 | TRBV11-1 | 18 | TRBD2 | CASSLPLPGGRAQETQYF | TGTGCCAGCAGCCTCCCCCTCCCGGGCGGGAGGGCCCAGGAGACCCAGTACTTC
once | TRBJ2-7 | TRBV30 | 13 | NA | CAWSVGNSYEQYF | TGTGCCTGGAGTGTAGGTAATTCCTACGAGCAGTACTTC
NA | TRBJ2-3 | TRBV28 | 17 | TRBD2 | CASISQAGGFATDTQYF | TGTGCCAGCATCTCCCAAGCGGGAGGATTCGCCACAGATACGCAGTATTTT
NA | TRBJ2-3 | TRBV5-8 | 11 | NA | CASSLGDTQYF | TGTGCCAGCAGCTTAGGGGATACGCAGTATTTT
NA | TRBJ1-1 | TRBV7-9 | 12 | NA | CASSLVLAEAFF | TGTGCCAGCAGCTTAGTGTTGGCTGAAGCTTTCTTT
few | TRBJ2-5 | TRBV9 | 13 | NA | CASSQGRRETQYF | TGTGCCAGCAGCCAGGGGAGGCGGGAGACCCAGTACTTC
few | TRBJ1-2 | TRBV28 | 14 | TRBD1 | CASSPGQGATGYTF | TGTGCCAGCAGCCCCGGACAGGGGGCGACAGGCTACACCTTC
NA | TRBJ2-7 | TRBV2 | 14 | TRBD2 | CASSRGGLAYEQYF | TGTGCCAGCTCCCGCGGGGGGTTAGCCTACGAGCAGTACTTC
NA | TRBJ2-5 | TRBV28 | 15 | NA | CASSPRSLYQETQYF | TGTGCCAGCAGCCCCCGGAGTTTGTACCAAGAGACCCAGTACTTC
NA | TRBJ2-3 | TRBV5-1 | 16 | NA | CASSLEEDLLGDTQYF | TGCGCCAGCAGCTTGGAAGAGGACTTGCTGGGGGATACGCAGTATTTT
NA | TRBJ2-5 | TRBV7-8 | 11 | NA | CASSLPETQYF | TGTGCCAGCAGCTTACCAGAGACCCAGTACTTC
NA | TRBJ1-5 | TRBV5-1 | 16 | TRBD1 | CASSLAPTGGNQPQHF | TGCGCCAGCAGCTTGGCTCCGACAGGGGGCAATCAGCCCCAGCATTTT
NA | TRBJ1-2 | TRBV5-1 | 14 | NA | CASSTTPERGGYTF | TGCGCCAGCAGCACGACTCCGGAGAGAGGCGGCTACACCTTC
NA | TRBJ2-3 | TRBV4-2 | 16 | TRBD2 | CASSPETSGRGDTQYF | TGTGCCAGCAGCCCGGAGACTAGCGGGAGGGGTGATACGCAGTATTTT
NA | TRBJ2-7 | TRBV27 | 15 | NA | CASSLRRQSSYEQYF | TGTGCCAGCAGTCTACGGCGGCAGAGCTCCTACGAGCAGTACTTC
NA | TRBJ2-1 | TRBV7-3 | 18 | TRBD2 | CASSLKSPSGGEGGEQFF | TGTGCCAGCAGCTTAAAATCCCCTAGCGGGGGCGAAGGGGGTGAGCAGTTCTTC
NA | TRBJ2-1 | TRBV7-3 | 15 | TRBD2 | CASSYSGSSHNEQFF | TGTGCCAGCAGCTATAGCGGGAGCAGCCACAATGAGCAGTTCTTC
NA | TRBJ2-6 | TRBV5-4 | 16 | NA | CASSQSRNSGANVLTF | TGTGCCAGCAGCCAGAGTAGGAACTCTGGGGCCAACGTCCTGACTTTC
NA | TRBJ1-4 | TRBV5-1 | 14 | TRBD1 | CASSLRQGDEKLFF | TGCGCCAGCAGCTTGCGGCAGGGGGATGAAAAACTGTTTTTT
NA | TRBJ1-2 | TRBV28 | 12 | NA | CASSIRQEGYTF | TGTGCCAGCAGCATCAGACAGGAGGGCTACACCTTC
NA | TRBJ2-3 | TRBV30 | 13 | NA | CAWSGGSTDTQYF | TGTGCCTGGAGCGGGGGTAGCACAGATACGCAGTATTTT
NA | TRBJ2-7 | TRBV4-1 | 15 | NA | CASSLSWQPLYEQYF | TGCGCCAGCAGCCTAAGCTGGCAACCTCTCTACGAGCAGTACTTC
NA | TRBJ2-3 | TRBV29-1 | 14 | NA | CSVERANRADTQYF | TGCAGCGTTGAGAGGGCTAACCGCGCAGATACGCAGTATTTT
NA | TRBJ2-7 | TRBV28 | 12 | NA | CASSLYREKQYF | TGTGCCAGCAGTTTATATCGAGAAAAGCAGTACTTC
once | TRBJ2-7 | TRBV7-2 | 13 | NA | CASSLAQGDEQYF | TGTGCCAGCAGCTTAGCGCAGGGCGACGAGCAGTACTTC
NA | TRBJ2-2 | TRBV13 | 14 | TRBD1 | CASSFDRVSGELFF | TGTGCCAGCAGCTTTGACAGGGTTTCAGGGGAGCTGTTTTTT
NA | TRBJ2-3 | TRBV5-1 | 13 | NA | CASSSPLADTQYF | TGCGCCAGCAGCTCGCCCCTCGCAGATACGCAGTATTTT
NA | TRBJ1-1 | TRBV27 | 11 | NA | CASSFNGGAFF | TGTGCCAGCAGCTTCAACGGAGGAGCTTTCTTT
NA | TRBJ2-7 | TRBV10-1 | 13 | TRBD1 | CARATGDLTEQYF | TGCGCCAGGGCGACAGGGGACCTTACCGAGCAGTACTTC
NA | TRBJ2-3 | TRBV9 | 14 | NA | CASSVAQGTDTQYF | TGTGCCAGCAGCGTAGCTCAGGGCACAGATACGCAGTATTTT
NA | TRBJ1-5 | TRBV9 | 15 | NA | CASSVDVGGHQPQHF | TGTGCCAGCAGCGTAGATGTGGGGGGGCACCAGCCCCAGCATTTT
NA | TRBJ2-5 | TRBV2 | 15 | NA | CASSKTGTQRETQYF | TGTGCCAGCAGTAAGACCGGGACCCAAAGGGAGACCCAGTACTTC